The 9 T cell receptor beta chains below all came from one sample that was sequenced in a study of blood T cell repertoires in COVID-19. TCRdb's table, derived via immunoSEQ multiplex PCR, lists solely in-frame clones and lacks some. The sample consists of about 60,000 clones, approximately 80% of them appearing once. The sequenced sample consisted of peripheral blood. The receptors were gathered from a human donor in a cohort sampled during active COVID-19.

This chain connects TRBV5-1 to TRBJ2-7; 12 nucleotides align to TRBD2. V was clipped by 0 bases and J by 5 bases; unmatched bases: 9. Germline V lookup: CDR1 SGHRS, CDR2 YFSETQ. CDR3 length: 17 amino acids. The CDR3 reads CASSLEASGRAGHEQYF. In DNA, the CDR3 is TGCGCCAGCAGCTTGGAAGCTAGCGGGAGGGCCGGCCACGAGCAGTACTTC.

The rearrangement links TRBV3-1 (or the pseudogene TRBV3-2) to TRBJ1-2, with TRBD1 matching over 7 bases. Germline trimming cut 5 bases from V and 13 bases from J; bases unmatched to any gene: 22. This CDR3 spans 16 amino acids. Germline V gene lookup returns CDR1 LGHDT and CDR2 YNNKEL (reference sequence). CDR3 region: CASSGQIRDSPMLRTF. CDR3 DNA sequence: TGTGCCAGCAGCGGGCAGATCCGGGACAGCCCTATGCTGCGCACCTTC.

The rearrangement uses TRBV11-2 and TRBJ1-3, with unresolved D. Germline lookup yields CDR1 SGHAT and CDR2 FQNNGV. The CDR3 consists of 15 residues. V lost 1 base to trimming and J lost 0 bases, with 7 bases between them. The CDR3 spells CASSLAVYSGNTIYF. Here the CDR3 DNA reads TGTGCCAGCAGCTTAGCGGTCTACTCTGGAAACACCATATATTTT.

The genes are TRBV14 and TRBJ1-6, with a tentative D call TRBD1 (6 bases). Germline-derived CDR1 and CDR2 are SGHDN and FVKESK. The CDR3 contains 16 residues. Trimming took off 2 bases at V and 9 bases at J, with 17 bases between the two ends. The CDR3 loop reads CASSQQTGTIGSPLHF. DNA of the CDR3: TGTGCCAGCAGCCAACAAACCGGGACAATCGGTTCACCCCTCCACTTT.

CDR3 coding DNA: TGTGCCAGCAGCACTCAACCGGCGGCCGGGGAGCTGTTTTTT. As protein: CASSTQPAAGELFF. This chain uses TRBV21-1 with TRBJ2-2; the D call of TRBD2 is as the table states it, not checked on the DNA. TRBV21-1 corresponds to a pseudogene. The CDR3 runs to 14 residues.

The chain joins TRBV19 to TRBJ1-5; D might be TRBD1 (5 bases). This CDR3 contains 15 residues. CDR1 is LNHDA and CDR2 is SQIVND in the germline V gene (reference sequence). V was shortened by 2 bases and J by 2 bases, with 10 bases between the two germline ends. CDR3 in DNA: TGTGCCAGTAGTATAACGTGGGGCCGCAATCAGCCCCAGCATTTT. It codes for CASSITWGRNQPQHF.

The chain combines TRBV7-8 with TRBJ2-3; 11 bases match TRBD2. The V and J ends lost 5 bases and 6 bases, in that order; junction bases with no gene match: 4. The CDR3 extends over 14 amino acids. In germline, CDR1 is SGHVS, CDR2 FQNEAQ. CDR3 DNA sequence: TGTGCCAGCAGCCCACGGACTAGCGGGGATACGCAGTATTTT. Amino acids: CASSPRTSGDTQYF.

This rearrangement joins TRBV12-2 to TRBJ1-5; the DNA was not used to check the table's D call, TRBD1. TRBV12-2 is a pseudogene locus. This CDR3 is built from 18 residues. CDR3 DNA sequence: TGTGCAAGTCGCTTAGACAGGGGCGCCCCGACTTACAATCAGCCCCAGCATTTT. Translating it yields CASRLDRGAPTYNQPQHF.

This clone was seen ten or more times. The V call is TRBV29-1, the J call TRBJ2-7; 7 bases agree with TRBD1. The CDR3 spans 12 residues. The J segment lost 3 bases and the V segment lost 7 bases, leaving 6 bases of the junction unmatched. In germline, CDR1 is SQVTM, CDR2 ANQGSEA. The CDR3 bases are TGCAGCGCCGGACAGGCAGACTACGAGCAGTACTTC. The encoded protein is CSAGQADYEQYF.